This record covers a single T cell receptor (beta chain). Its antigen is not identified. This specimen comes from a study of cytomegalovirus exposure and HLA in healthy donors. Regarding the study as a whole: A later analysis showed TCR association rates differing by HLA locus, peaking at DRB1 and lowest at HLA-C. The study designated around 150 TCR beta chains cytomegalovirus-associated. A previous analysis found most TCR beta V segments productive roughly 87% or roughly 30% of the time.

PCR employed 60 Vbeta and 13 Jbeta primers. Using immunoSEQ multiplex PCR, the repertoire was profiled, and TCRdb retains in-frame clones only, with some absent. The table lists roughly 160,000 clones, roughly 78% of them singletons. This CDR3 comprises 15 residues. CDR1 and CDR2 from the germline V gene are SQVTM and ANQGSEA. V lost 4 bases, J lost 4 bases, and 9 bases stayed unmatched. Donors likely had unrecorded immune exposures despite being nominally healthy when sampled. The sequenced sample was PBMCs. The rearrangement uses TRBV29-1 and TRBJ2-1; TRBD2 matches 8 bases. The sequence came from a man aged 40-49 years in good health and CMV-seronegative. The CDR3 DNA reads as TGCAGCGTTGGGGGGGTAGCGGGATCGTACAATGAGCAGTTCTTC. It yields the protein CSVGGVAGSYNEQFF.